The clone carrying this T cell receptor (beta chain) was detected a few times. Germline assignment: CDR1 MNHEY and CDR2 SVGAGI. CDR3 length: 13 residues. Trimming left V 7 bases short and J 3 bases short, with 12 bases between. The time point was: pre-treatment sample, taken before nivolumab and TIL therapy. The record originates from a study of TIL therapy for anti-PD-1-resistant metastatic lung cancer. Study-level information: Most patients had lung adenocarcinoma.

This was the immunoSEQ v3 assay. This table comes from immunoSEQ multiplex PCR, and its TCRdb copy is limited to in-frame clones, with some not included. This sample has 45,000 to 75,000 clones, with about 69% found just once. This chain joins TRBV6-5 and TRBJ2-5, with unresolved D. The sample in question was blood, obtained at baseline. This receptor was obtained from a person aged 30 to 80 with non-small cell lung cancer. In DNA form, the CDR3 reads TGTGCCAGCACCGACGGTGGAAAAGAGACCCAGTACTTC. Encoded protein: CASTDGGKETQYF.